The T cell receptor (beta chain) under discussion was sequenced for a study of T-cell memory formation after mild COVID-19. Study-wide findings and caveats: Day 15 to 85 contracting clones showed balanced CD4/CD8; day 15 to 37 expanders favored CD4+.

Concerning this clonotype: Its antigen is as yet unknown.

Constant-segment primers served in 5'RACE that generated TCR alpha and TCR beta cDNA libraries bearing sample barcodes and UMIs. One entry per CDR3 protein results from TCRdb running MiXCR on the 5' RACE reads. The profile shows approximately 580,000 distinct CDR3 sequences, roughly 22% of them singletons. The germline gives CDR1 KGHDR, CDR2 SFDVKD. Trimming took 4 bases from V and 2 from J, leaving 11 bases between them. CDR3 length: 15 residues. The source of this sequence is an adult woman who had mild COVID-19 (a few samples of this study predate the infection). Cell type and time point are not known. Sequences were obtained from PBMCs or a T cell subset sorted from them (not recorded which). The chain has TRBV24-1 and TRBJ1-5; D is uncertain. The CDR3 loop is CATSESEGGNQPQHF. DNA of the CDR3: TGTGCCACCAGTGAATCCGAGGGAGGCAATCAGCCCCAGCATTTT.